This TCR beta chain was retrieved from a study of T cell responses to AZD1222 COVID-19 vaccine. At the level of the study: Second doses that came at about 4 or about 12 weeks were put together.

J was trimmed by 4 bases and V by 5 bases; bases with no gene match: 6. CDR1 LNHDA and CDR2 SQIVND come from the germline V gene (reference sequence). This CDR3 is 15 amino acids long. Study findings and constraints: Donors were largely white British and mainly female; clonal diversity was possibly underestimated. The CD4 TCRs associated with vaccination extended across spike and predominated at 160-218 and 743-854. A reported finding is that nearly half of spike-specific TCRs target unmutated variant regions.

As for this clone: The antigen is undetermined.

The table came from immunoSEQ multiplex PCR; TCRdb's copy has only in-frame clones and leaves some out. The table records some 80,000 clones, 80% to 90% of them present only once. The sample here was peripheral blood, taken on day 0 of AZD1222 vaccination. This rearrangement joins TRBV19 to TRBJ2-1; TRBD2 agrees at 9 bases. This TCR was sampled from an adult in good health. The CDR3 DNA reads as TGTGCCAGTAGTGGGGTAGCGGGAGTGTACAATGAGCAGTTCTTC. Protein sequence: CASSGVAGVYNEQFF. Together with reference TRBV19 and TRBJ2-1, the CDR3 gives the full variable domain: DGGITQSPKYLFRKEGQNVTLSCEQNLNHDAMYWYRQDPGQGLRLIYYSQIVNDFQKGDIAEGYSVSREKKESFPLTVTSAQKNPTAFYLCASSGVAGVYNEQFFGPGTRLTVL.